This is a list of T cell receptor beta chains from one sample in a study of type 1 regulatory T cells. TCRdb re-called the reads through MiXCR, storing one row per CDR3 protein. The table lists about 68,000 distinct CDR3 sequences, around 60% of them singletons, with about 8% in the top ten. The antigens these receptors bind are not known. Sequenced material: cultured T cells, either the whole culture or a sorted T cell fraction (not recorded which). Receptors were obtained from a human donor in good health. The CDR3 runs from the conserved cysteine through the conserved F or W. The D gene is left open where the match is weak. Clone size, where shown, is once, few, many, or a class for clones that have expanded.

V gene,D gene,clone size,J gene,CDR3 protein,CDR3 DNA
TRBV5-4,-,once,TRBJ2-7,CASSLGGNSGWVEQYF,TGTGCCAGCAGCTTGGGGGGCAACTCGGGCTGGGTGGAGCAGTACTTC
TRBV20-1,-,few,TRBJ2-1,CSARDGRGANEQFF,TGCAGTGCTAGAGATGGAAGGGGCGCCAATGAGCAGTTCTTC
TRBV7-8,-,-,TRBJ1-1,CASSLVPGRNTEAFF,TGTGCCAGCAGCTTAGTACCGGGGCGGAACACTGAAGCTTTCTTT
TRBV4-1,TRBD2,once,TRBJ2-3,CASSQRAGATDTQYF,TGCGCCAGCAGCCAAAGGGCGGGAGCTACAGATACGCAGTATTTT
TRBV7-9,-,-,TRBJ2-3,CASSQSGLTGDTQYF,TGTGCCAGCAGCCAGAGCGGCCTCACCGGAGATACGCAGTATTTT
TRBV15,-,-,TRBJ1-4,CATSRVGEKLFF,TGTGCCACCAGCAGAGTTGGGGAAAAACTGTTTTTT
TRBV24-1,TRBD2,-,TRBJ2-1,CATSVAGGPSYNEQFF,TGTGCCACCAGTGTAGCGGGAGGGCCCTCCTACAATGAGCAGTTCTTC
TRBV20-1,TRBD2,-,TRBJ2-1,CSARGGGGEQFF,TGCAGTGCTCGTGGGGGGGGAGGTGAGCAGTTCTTC
TRBV20-1,-,few,TRBJ2-7,CSARDGIGSSYEQYF,TGCAGTGCTAGAGATGGTATAGGTAGCTCCTACGAGCAGTACTTC
TRBV7-8,TRBD1,-,TRBJ1-3,CASSLVAGGPGSGNTIYF,TGTGCCAGCAGCTTAGTCGCAGGGGGCCCCGGCTCTGGAAACACCATATATTTT
TRBV29-1,TRBD2,-,TRBJ2-1,CSVDGLAGNNEQFF,TGCAGCGTTGATGGGCTAGCGGGGAACAATGAGCAGTTCTTC
TRBV20-1,-,-,TRBJ2-1,CSASRFAGQIFYNEQFF,TGCAGTGCTAGTCGGTTCGCGGGACAGATTTTCTACAATGAGCAGTTCTTC
TRBV10-3,-,-,TRBJ2-2,CAISGSPDPSGELFF,TGTGCCATCAGTGGCAGCCCAGACCCGAGCGGGGAGCTGTTTTTT
TRBV4-3,-,-,TRBJ2-1,CASSQAARPYNEQFF,TGCGCCAGCAGCCAAGCCGCGCGGCCATACAATGAGCAGTTCTTC
TRBV24-1,-,-,TRBJ2-5,CATSDPRVIQETQYF,TGTGCCACCAGTGACCCAAGGGTGATCCAAGAGACCCAGTACTTC
TRBV7-9,-,-,TRBJ2-7,CASSPGRGEGQYF,TGTGCCAGCAGCCCCGGGCGTGGTGAGGGGCAGTACTTC
TRBV9,-,-,TRBJ2-1,CASSVRTNNEQFF,TGTGCCAGCAGCGTAAGAACCAACAATGAGCAGTTCTTC
TRBV5-5,TRBD1,few,TRBJ1-6,CASSLERTGSSPLHF,TGTGCCAGCAGCTTGGAGAGGACAGGGAGTTCACCCCTCCACTTT
TRBV5-1,-,few,TRBJ2-7,CASSLAGASYEQYF,TGCGCCAGCAGCTTGGCGGGAGCAAGCTACGAGCAGTACTTC
TRBV15,-,-,TRBJ2-2,CATSRDGGTGELFF,TGTGCCACCAGCAGAGATGGGGGCACCGGGGAGCTGTTTTTT
TRBV29-1,-,few,TRBJ2-3,CSVLGGSTDTQYF,TGCAGCGTTTTAGGCGGGAGCACAGATACGCAGTATTTT
TRBV6-2/TRBV6-3,TRBD2,-,TRBJ2-1,CASSSRTSGDLLGNEQFF,TGTGCCAGCAGTTCCCGGACTAGCGGGGACCTTCTAGGGAATGAGCAGTTCTTC
TRBV20-1,TRBD2,-,TRBJ2-7,CSARTSGIQQYF,TGCAGTGCTAGAACTAGCGGGATTCAGCAGTACTTC
TRBV12-5,-,-,TRBJ2-7,CASGLYGSSKQYF,TGTGCTAGTGGTTTGTACGGGAGTAGTAAGCAGTACTTC
TRBV10-3,-,-,TRBJ2-3,CATHSADTQYF,TGTGCCACCCACAGTGCAGATACGCAGTATTTT